Listed below are T cell receptor beta chains from one sample, sequenced in a study of T cell responses to AZD1222 COVID-19 vaccine. Sequenced by immunoSEQ multiplex PCR; TCRdb stores in-frame clones only, minus some. The table lists approximately 140,000 clones, about 93% of them singletons. The source was peripheral blood, collected 28 days after the second AZD1222 dose. The receptors come from an adult who received the AZD1222 COVID-19 vaccine. Both conserved end residues are part of each CDR3. Some rows have no size entry. The others give once, few or many, or a class for an expanded clone.

v_gene: TRBV30
abundance: NA
CDR3aa: CAWSAGVPGNTIYF

v_gene: TRBV2
abundance: NA
CDR3aa: CASKGSEQYF

v_gene: TRBV30
abundance: NA
CDR3aa: CAWSWGGDTNQPQHF

v_gene: TRBV27
abundance: NA
CDR3aa: CASSPTSVLTGELFF

v_gene: TRBV15
abundance: NA
CDR3aa: CATGVNNEQFF

v_gene: TRBV4-1
abundance: NA
CDR3aa: CASSQWGGTTEAFF

v_gene: TRBV6-4
abundance: many
CDR3aa: CASSATSGTTDTQYF

v_gene: TRBV27
abundance: NA
CDR3aa: CASSFFGNGEQYF

v_gene: TRBV7-8
abundance: NA
CDR3aa: CASSLIHGSTFNQPQHF

v_gene: TRBV18
abundance: once
CDR3aa: CASSPIPSNPDTQYF

v_gene: TRBV4-1
abundance: NA
CDR3aa: CASSAQRHQGTEAFF

v_gene: TRBV30
abundance: NA
CDR3aa: CAWDGGTYNEQFF

v_gene: TRBV6-6
abundance: NA
CDR3aa: CASSFNSQGSEAFF

v_gene: TRBV27
abundance: NA
CDR3aa: CASTHLGGQGGNEQYF

v_gene: TRBV4-2
abundance: NA
CDR3aa: CASSHPPPGLAGSTYNEQFF

v_gene: TRBV3-1/TRBV3-2
abundance: NA
CDR3aa: CASSLSRVPQETQYF

v_gene: TRBV30
abundance: NA
CDR3aa: CAWTLGSRNYGYTF

v_gene: TRBV5-4
abundance: NA
CDR3aa: CASSAPGPGETQYF

v_gene: TRBV7-6
abundance: NA
CDR3aa: CASSMQGGITGELFF

v_gene: TRBV21-1
abundance: NA
CDR3aa: CASSKAEQGNQPQHF

v_gene: TRBV18
abundance: NA
CDR3aa: CASSPTTRDRGHEQYF

v_gene: TRBV9
abundance: NA
CDR3aa: CASSAVTNEKLFF

v_gene: TRBV5-1
abundance: NA
CDR3aa: CASSLEAGVSDTQYF

v_gene: TRBV28
abundance: NA
CDR3aa: CASIGTGLSSGNTIYF

v_gene: TRBV6-5
abundance: NA
CDR3aa: CASSQDRDNTEAFF

v_gene: TRBV4-1
abundance: NA
CDR3aa: CASSTGTGDQPQHF

v_gene: TRBV24-1
abundance: NA
CDR3aa: CATSDLPSGRSRDEQFF

v_gene: TRBV30
abundance: NA
CDR3aa: CAWSVRGGTTDTQYF

v_gene: TRBV7-9
abundance: NA
CDR3aa: CASSLDGSGRGETQYF

v_gene: TRBV27
abundance: NA
CDR3aa: CASSRLTSGSYNEQFF

v_gene: TRBV21-1
abundance: NA
CDR3aa: CASSKGAGGKLAKNIQYF

v_gene: TRBV3-1/TRBV3-2
abundance: NA
CDR3aa: CASSQPGSTNSPLHF

v_gene: TRBV2
abundance: NA
CDR3aa: CASSRLAGDISYNEQFF

v_gene: TRBV2
abundance: once
CDR3aa: CASRATLGAPQHF

v_gene: TRBV6-4
abundance: NA
CDR3aa: CASSEGEIGAGELFF

v_gene: TRBV7-6
abundance: NA
CDR3aa: CASSPRGGGNYGYTF

v_gene: TRBV5-5
abundance: once
CDR3aa: CASSLAGPKNTEAFF

v_gene: TRBV3-1/TRBV3-2
abundance: NA
CDR3aa: CASSQAGRGYVNTIYF